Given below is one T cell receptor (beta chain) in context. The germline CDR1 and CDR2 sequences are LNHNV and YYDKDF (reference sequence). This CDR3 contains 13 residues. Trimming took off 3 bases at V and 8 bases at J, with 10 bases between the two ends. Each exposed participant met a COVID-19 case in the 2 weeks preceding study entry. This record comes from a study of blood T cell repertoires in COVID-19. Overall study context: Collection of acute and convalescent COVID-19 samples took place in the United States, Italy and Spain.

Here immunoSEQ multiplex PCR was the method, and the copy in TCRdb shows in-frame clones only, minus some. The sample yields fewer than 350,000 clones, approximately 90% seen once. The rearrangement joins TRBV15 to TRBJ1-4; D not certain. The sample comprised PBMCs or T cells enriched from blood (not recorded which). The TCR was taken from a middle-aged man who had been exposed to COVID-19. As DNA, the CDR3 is TGTGCCACCAGCAGCCAGGCAGAAGAAAAACTGTTTTTT. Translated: CATSSQAEEKLFF.